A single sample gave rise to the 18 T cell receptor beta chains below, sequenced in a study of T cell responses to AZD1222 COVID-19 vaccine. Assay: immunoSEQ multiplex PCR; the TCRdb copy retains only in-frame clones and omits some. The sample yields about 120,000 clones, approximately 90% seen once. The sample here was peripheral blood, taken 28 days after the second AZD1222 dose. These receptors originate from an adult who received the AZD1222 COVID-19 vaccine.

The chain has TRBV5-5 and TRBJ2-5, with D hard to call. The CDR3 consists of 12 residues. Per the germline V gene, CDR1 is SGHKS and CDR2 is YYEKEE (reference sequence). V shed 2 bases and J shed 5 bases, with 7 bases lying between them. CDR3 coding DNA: TGTGCCAGCAGCTTTCCTGGGGAGACCCAGTACTTC. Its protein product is CASSFPGETQYF. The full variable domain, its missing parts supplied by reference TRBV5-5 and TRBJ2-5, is DAGVTQSPTHLIKTRGQQVTLRCSPISGHKSVSWYQQVLGQGPQFIFQYYEKEERGRGNFPDRFSARQFPNYSSELNVNALLLGDSALYLCASSFPGETQYFGPGTRLLVL.

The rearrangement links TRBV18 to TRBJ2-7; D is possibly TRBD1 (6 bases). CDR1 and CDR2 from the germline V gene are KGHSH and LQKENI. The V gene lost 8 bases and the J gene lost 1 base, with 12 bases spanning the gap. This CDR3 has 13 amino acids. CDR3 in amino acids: CASTTGRSYEQYF. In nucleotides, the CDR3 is TGTGCCAGCACTACAGGGAGATCCTACGAGCAGTACTTC.

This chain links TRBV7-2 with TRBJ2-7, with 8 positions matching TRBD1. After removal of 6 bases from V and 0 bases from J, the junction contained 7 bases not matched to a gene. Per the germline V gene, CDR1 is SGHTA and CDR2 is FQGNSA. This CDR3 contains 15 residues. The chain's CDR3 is CASRLTGAYSYEQYF. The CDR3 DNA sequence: TGTGCCAGCAGACTGACAGGGGCCTACTCCTACGAGCAGTACTTC.

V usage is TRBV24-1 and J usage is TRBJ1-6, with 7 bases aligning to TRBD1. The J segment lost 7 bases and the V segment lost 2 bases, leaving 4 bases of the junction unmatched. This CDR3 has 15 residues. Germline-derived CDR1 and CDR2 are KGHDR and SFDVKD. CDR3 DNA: TGTGCCACCAGTGATTCCGGGACAGCAAATTCACCCCTCCACTTT. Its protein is CATSDSGTANSPLHF.

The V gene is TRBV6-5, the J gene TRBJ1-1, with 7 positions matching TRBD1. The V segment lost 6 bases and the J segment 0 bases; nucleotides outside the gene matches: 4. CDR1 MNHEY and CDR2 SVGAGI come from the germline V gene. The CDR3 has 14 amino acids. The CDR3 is CASSDREMNTEAFF. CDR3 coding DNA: TGTGCCAGCAGCGACAGGGAGATGAACACTGAAGCTTTCTTT.

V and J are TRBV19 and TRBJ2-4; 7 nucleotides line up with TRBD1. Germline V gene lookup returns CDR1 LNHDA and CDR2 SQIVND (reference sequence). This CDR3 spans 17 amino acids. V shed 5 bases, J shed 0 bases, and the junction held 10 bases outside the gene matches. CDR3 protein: CASSPVRTGLAKNIQYF. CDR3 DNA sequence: TGTGCCAGTAGTCCCGTCCGGACAGGCCTAGCCAAAAACATTCAGTACTTC.

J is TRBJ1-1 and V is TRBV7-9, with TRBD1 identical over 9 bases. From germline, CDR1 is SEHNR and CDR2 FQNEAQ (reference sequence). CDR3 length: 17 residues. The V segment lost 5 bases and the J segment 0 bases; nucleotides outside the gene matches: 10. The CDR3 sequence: CASSTIWGQGMNTEAFF. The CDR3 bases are TGTGCCAGCAGCACTATATGGGGACAGGGCATGAACACTGAAGCTTTCTTT. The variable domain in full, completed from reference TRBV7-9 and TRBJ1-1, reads DTGVSQNPRHKITKRGQNVTFRCDPISEHNRLYWYRQTLGQGPEFLTYFQNEAQLEKSRLLSDRFSAERPKGSFSTLEIQRTEQGDSAMYLCASSTIWGQGMNTEAFFGQGTRLTVV.

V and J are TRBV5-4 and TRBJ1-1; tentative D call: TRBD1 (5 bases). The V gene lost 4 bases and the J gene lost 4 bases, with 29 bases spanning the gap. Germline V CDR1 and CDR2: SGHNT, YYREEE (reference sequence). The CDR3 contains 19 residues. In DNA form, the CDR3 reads TGTGCCAGCAGCCCGAGCCTTTTCGGGGGTGGGACGCTGGGCACTGAAGCTTTCTTT. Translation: CASSPSLFGGGTLGTEAFF.

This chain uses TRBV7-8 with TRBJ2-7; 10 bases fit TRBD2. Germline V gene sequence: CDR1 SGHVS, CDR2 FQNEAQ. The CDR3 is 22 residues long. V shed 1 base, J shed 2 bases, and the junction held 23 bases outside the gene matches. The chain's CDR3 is CASSLESPVPVTGTSDPYEQYF. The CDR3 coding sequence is TGTGCCAGCAGCTTAGAGTCTCCGGTCCCAGTAACCGGGACTAGCGACCCCTACGAGCAGTACTTC.

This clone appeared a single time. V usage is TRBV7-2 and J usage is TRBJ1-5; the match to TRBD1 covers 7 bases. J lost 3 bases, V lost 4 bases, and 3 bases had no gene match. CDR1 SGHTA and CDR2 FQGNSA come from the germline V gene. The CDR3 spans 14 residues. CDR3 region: CASSSQGVNQPQHF. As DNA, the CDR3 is TGTGCCAGCAGCTCCCAGGGGGTCAATCAGCCCCAGCATTTT.

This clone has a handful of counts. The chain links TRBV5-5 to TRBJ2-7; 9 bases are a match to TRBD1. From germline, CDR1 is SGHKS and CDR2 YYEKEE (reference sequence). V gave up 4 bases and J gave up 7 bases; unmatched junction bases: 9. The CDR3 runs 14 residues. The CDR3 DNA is TGTGCCAGCAGCACCACGTGGGACAGGGAGGAGCAGTACTTC. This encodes CASSTTWDREEQYF.

The CDR3 DNA reads TGTGCCGCAGAAGGGCAGAACTATGGCTACACCTTC. It is translated as CAAEGQNYGYTF. This chain joins TRBV28 and TRBJ1-2, with D uncertain. Germline V gene sequence: CDR1 MDHEN, CDR2 SYDVKM. V was trimmed by 11 bases and J by 2 bases, leaving 12 bases between them. CDR3 length: 12 amino acids.

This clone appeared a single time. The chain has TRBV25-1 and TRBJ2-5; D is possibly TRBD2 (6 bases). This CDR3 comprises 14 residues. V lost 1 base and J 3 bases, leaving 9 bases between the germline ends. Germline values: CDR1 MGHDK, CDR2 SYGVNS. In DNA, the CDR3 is TGTGCCAGCAGTGAATCCGCGGGGAAAGAGACCCAGTACTTC. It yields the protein CASSESAGKETQYF.

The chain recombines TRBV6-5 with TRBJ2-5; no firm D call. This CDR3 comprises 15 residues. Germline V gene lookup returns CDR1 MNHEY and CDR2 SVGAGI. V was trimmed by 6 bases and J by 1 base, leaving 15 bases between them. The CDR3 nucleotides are TGTGCCAGCAGCCCCGTCACAGCCATCCAAGAGACCCAGTACTTC. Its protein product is CASSPVTAIQETQYF.

CDR3 residues: CASSALGNTIYF. CDR3 DNA sequence: TGTGCCAGCAGTGCGCTTGGAAACACCATATATTTT. This chain connects TRBV6-2 or TRBV6-3 to TRBJ1-3; D gene unclear. V was clipped by 5 bases and J by 3 bases, with 5 bases between them. The CDR3 length is 12 residues. Germline values: CDR1 MNHEY, CDR2 SVGEGT.

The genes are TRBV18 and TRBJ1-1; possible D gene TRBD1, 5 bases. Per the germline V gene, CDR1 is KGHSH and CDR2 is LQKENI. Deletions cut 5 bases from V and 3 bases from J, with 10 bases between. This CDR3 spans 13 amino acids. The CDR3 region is CASSADRYTEAFF. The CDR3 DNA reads TGTGCCAGCTCAGCTGACAGATACACTGAAGCTTTCTTT.

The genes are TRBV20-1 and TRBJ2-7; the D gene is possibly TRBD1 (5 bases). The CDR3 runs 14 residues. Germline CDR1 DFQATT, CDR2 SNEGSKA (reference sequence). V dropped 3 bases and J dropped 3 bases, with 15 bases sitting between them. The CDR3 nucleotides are TGCAGTGCTAGTTACCAGGGTAGGGACTACGAGCAGTACTTC. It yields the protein CSASYQGRDYEQYF.

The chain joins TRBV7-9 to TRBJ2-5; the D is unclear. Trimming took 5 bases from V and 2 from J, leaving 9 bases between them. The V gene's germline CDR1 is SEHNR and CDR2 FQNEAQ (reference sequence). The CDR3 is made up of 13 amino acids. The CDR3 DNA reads TGTGCCAGCAGCCTCTCCGGGCAAGAGACCCAGTACTTC. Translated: CASSLSGQETQYF.